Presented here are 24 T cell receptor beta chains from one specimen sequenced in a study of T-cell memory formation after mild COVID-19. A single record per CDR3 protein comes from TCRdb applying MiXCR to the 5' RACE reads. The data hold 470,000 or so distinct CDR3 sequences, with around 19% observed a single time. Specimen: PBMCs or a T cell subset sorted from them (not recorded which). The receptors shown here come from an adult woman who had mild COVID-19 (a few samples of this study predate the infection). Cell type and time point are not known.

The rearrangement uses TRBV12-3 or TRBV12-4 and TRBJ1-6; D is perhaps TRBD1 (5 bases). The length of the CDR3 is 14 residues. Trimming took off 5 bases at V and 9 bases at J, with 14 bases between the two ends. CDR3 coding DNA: TGTGCCAGCAGTCCGGGACGAATGGGTTCACCCCTCCACTTT. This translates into CASSPGRMGSPLHF.

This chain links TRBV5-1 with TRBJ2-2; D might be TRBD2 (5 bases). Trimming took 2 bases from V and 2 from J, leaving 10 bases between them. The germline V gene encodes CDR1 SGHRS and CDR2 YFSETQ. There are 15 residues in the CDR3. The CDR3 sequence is CASSFYGSNTGELFF. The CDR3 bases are TGCGCCAGCAGCTTCTATGGGAGCAACACCGGGGAGCTGTTTTTT.

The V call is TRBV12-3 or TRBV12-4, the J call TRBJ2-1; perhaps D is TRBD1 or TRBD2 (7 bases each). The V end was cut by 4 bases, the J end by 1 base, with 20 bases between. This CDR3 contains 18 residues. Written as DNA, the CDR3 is TGTGCCAGCAGTTACCCCGCTACAGGGGAGGGGTCCTACAATGAGCAGTTCTTC. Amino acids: CASSYPATGEGSYNEQFF.

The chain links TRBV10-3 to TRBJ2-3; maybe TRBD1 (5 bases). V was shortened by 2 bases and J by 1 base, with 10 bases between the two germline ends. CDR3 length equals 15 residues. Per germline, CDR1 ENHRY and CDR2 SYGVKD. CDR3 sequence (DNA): TGTGCCATCAGTGAGACACAGGAACGCACAGATACGCAGTATTTT. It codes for CAISETQERTDTQYF.

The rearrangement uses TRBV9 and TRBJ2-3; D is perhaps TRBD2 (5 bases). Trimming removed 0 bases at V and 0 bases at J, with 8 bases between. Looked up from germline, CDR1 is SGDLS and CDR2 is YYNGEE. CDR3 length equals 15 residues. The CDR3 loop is CASSVEGASTDTQYF. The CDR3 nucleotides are TGTGCCAGCAGCGTAGAGGGAGCTAGCACAGATACGCAGTATTTT.

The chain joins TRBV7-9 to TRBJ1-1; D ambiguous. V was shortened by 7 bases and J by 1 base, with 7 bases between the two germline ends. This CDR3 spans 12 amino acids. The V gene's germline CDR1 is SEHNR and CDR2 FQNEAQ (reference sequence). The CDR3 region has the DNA TGTGCCAGCAATCGCAGGAACACTGAAGCTTTCTTT. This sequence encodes CASNRRNTEAFF.

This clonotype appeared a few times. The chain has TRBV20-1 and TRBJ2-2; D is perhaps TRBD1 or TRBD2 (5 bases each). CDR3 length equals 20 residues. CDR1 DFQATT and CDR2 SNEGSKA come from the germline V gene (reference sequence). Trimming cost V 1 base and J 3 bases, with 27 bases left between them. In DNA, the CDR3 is TGCAGTGCTAGAGGAGGGCCCAGACAGAGTCCCTACCTTGACACCGGGGAGCTGTTTTTT. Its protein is CSARGGPRQSPYLDTGELFF.

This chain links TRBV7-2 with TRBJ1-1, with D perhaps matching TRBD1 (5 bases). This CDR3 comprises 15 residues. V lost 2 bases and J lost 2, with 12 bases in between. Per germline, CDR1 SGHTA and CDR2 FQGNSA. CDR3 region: CASSLNGAVNTEAFF. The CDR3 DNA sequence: TGTGCCAGCAGCTTAAATGGGGCGGTTAACACTGAAGCTTTCTTT.

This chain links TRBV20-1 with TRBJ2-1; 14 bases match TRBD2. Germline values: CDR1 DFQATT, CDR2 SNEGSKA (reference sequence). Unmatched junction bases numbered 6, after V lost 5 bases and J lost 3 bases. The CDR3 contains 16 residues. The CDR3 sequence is CSAGLAGGRVYNEQFF. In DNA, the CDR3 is TGCAGTGCTGGACTAGCGGGGGGACGGGTCTACAATGAGCAGTTCTTC.

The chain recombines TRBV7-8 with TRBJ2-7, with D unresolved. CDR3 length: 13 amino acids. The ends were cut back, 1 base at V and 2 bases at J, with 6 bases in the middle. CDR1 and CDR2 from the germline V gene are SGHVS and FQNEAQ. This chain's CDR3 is CASSLEATYEQYF. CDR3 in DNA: TGTGCCAGCAGCTTAGAAGCAACCTACGAGCAGTACTTC.

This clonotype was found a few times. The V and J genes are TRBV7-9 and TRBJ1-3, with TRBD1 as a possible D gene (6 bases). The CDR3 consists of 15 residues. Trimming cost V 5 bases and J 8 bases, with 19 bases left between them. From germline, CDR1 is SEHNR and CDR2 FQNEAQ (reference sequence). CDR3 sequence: CASSPTGFSPDTIYF. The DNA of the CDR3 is TGTGCCAGCAGCCCAACAGGGTTTTCGCCGGACACCATATATTTT.

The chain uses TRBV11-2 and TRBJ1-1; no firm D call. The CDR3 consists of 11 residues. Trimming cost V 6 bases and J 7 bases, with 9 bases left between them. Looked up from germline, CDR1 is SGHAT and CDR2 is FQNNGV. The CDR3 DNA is TGTGCCAGCAGTTCGAGCGTTGAAGCTTTCTTT. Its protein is CASSSSVEAFF.

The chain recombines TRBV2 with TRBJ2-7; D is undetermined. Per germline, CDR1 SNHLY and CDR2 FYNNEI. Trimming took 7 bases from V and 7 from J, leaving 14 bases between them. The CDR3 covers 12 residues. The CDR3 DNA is TGTGCCAGCACCAGGAGCCCCCGAGAGCAGTACTTC. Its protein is CASTRSPREQYF.

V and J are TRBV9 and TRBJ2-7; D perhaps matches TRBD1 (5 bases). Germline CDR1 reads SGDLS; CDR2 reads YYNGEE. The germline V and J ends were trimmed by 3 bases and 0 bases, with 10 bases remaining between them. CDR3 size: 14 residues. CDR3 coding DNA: TGTGCCAGCAGCGAAGACAGAGCCTCCTACGAGCAGTACTTC. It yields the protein CASSEDRASYEQYF. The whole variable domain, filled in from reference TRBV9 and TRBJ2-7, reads DSGVTQTPKHLITATGQRVTLRCSPRSGDLSVYWYQQSLDQGLQFLIQYYNGEERAKGNILERFSAQQFPDLHSELNLSSLELGDSALYFCASSEDRASYEQYFGPGTRLTVT.

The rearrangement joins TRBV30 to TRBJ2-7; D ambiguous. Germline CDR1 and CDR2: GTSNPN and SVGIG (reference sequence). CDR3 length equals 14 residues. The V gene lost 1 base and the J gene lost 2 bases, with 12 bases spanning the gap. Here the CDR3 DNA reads TGTGCCTGGAGTGGTGCCGCCAGAACCTACGAGCAGTACTTC. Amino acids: CAWSGAARTYEQYF.

CDR3 in DNA: TGTGCCAGCAGCTCAGACGGGACAGGTCCCTACAATGAGCAGTTCTTC. Translation: CASSSDGTGPYNEQFF. The V and J genes are TRBV7-9 and TRBJ2-1, with 8 positions matching TRBD1. This CDR3 is 16 amino acids long. The germline CDR1 and CDR2 sequences are SEHNR and FQNEAQ (reference sequence). J was trimmed by 2 bases and V by 4 bases; bases with no gene match: 7.

The chain's CDR3 is CASSPQSSYEQYF. Written as DNA, the CDR3 is TGCGCCAGCAGTCCCCAGAGCTCCTACGAGCAGTACTTC. The V call is TRBV5-1, the J call TRBJ2-7; D is ambiguous. This CDR3 spans 13 amino acids. V lost 5 bases and J 0 bases, leaving 9 bases between the germline ends. Germline CDR1 reads SGHRS; CDR2 reads YFSETQ. The full variable domain, in which reference TRBV5-1 and TRBJ2-7 provide the parts outside the CDR3, is KAGVTQTPRYLIKTRGQQVTLSCSPISGHRSVSWYQQTPGQGLQFLFEYFSETQRNKGNFPGRFSGRQFSNSRSEMNVSTLELGDSALYLCASSPQSSYEQYFGPGTRLTVT.

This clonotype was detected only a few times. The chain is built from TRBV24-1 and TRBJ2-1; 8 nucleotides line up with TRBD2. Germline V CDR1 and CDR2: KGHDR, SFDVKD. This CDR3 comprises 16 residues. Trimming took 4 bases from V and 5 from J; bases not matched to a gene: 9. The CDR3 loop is CATSDPGAGGNNEQFF. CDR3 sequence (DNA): TGTGCCACCAGTGACCCCGGGGCGGGAGGAAACAATGAGCAGTTCTTC.

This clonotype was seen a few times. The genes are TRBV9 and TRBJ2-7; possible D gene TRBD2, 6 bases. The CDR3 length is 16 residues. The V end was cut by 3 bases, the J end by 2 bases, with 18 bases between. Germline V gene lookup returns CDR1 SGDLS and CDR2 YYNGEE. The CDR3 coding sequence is TGTGCCAGCAGCGATTCACTAGCCGGGAAGGCCTACGAGCAGTACTTC. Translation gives CASSDSLAGKAYEQYF. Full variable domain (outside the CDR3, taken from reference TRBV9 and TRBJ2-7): DSGVTQTPKHLITATGQRVTLRCSPRSGDLSVYWYQQSLDQGLQFLIQYYNGEERAKGNILERFSAQQFPDLHSELNLSSLELGDSALYFCASSDSLAGKAYEQYFGPGTRLTVT.

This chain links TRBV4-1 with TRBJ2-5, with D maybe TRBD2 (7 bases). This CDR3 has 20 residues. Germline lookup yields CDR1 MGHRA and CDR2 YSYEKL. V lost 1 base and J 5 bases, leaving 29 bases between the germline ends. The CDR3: CASSQVSPRGGSQLRETQYF. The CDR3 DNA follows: TGCGCCAGCAGCCAAGTCTCTCCGAGGGGGGGGAGCCAGCTACGGGAGACCCAGTACTTC.

Here the CDR3 reads CASSLEGGASSYNEQFF. In DNA form, the CDR3 reads TGCGCCAGCAGCTTGGAGGGTGGGGCGAGCTCCTACAATGAGCAGTTCTTC. This rearrangement joins TRBV5-1 to TRBJ2-1; TRBD1 is a possible D gene (5 bases). Germline CDR1 SGHRS, CDR2 YFSETQ. V lost 0 bases and J 0 bases, leaving 13 bases between the germline ends. The CDR3 has 17 amino acids. The whole variable domain, remainder taken from reference TRBV5-1 and TRBJ2-1, is KAGVTQTPRYLIKTRGQQVTLSCSPISGHRSVSWYQQTPGQGLQFLFEYFSETQRNKGNFPGRFSGRQFSNSRSEMNVSTLELGDSALYLCASSLEGGASSYNEQFFGPGTRLTVL.

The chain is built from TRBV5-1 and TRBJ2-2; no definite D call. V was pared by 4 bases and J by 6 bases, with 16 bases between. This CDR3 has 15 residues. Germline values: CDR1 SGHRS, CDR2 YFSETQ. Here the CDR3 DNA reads TGCGCCAGCAGCCTAGGCCCCGAGGTCCCCGGGGAGCTGTTTTTT. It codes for CASSLGPEVPGELFF.

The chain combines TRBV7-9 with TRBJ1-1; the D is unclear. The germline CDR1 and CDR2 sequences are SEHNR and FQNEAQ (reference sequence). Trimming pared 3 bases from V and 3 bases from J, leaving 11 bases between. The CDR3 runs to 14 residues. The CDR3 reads CASSFPSRDTEAFF. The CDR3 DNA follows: TGTGCCAGCAGCTTTCCCTCTCGGGACACTGAAGCTTTCTTT.

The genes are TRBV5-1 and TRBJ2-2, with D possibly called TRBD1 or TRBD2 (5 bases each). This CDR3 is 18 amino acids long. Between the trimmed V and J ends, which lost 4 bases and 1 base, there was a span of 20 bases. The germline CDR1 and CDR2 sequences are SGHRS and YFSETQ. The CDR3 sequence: CASSGPPSGDENTGELFF. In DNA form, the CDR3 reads TGCGCCAGCAGCGGCCCTCCAAGTGGGGACGAGAACACCGGGGAGCTGTTTTTT.